This T cell receptor beta chain was recovered during a study of monozygotic twins with inflammatory bowel disease (dated by TCRdb to between 2017 and 2020). Regarding the study in general: In total, approximately 28 monozygotic twin pairs made up the full study: 19 Danish pairs, all IBD-discordant, plus nine German pairs, of which four were IBD-concordant and five were IBD-discordant. Within discordant pairs, disease-associated traits were sought mainly by comparing IBD patients with their genetically identical healthy co-twins. Each individual had, on average, about 151 000 unique TCRalpha sequences and 181 000 unique TCRbeta sequences available for analysis. The paper as a whole reports these results and caveats: The results gave no support for a single strong signal or clonotype linked to IBD. The analysis was unable to tell apart different T cell subtypes. Compared with healthy twins, IBD patients had fewer clonotypes in common with other individuals, a difference most pronounced in patients showing signs of disease activity. Because patients received different immunosuppressive treatments, the repertoires may have picked up extra background noise and variability between individuals. IBD patients had lower TCRbeta repertoire diversity, measured by the inverse Simpson index, than their healthy co-twins. Repertoire similarity did not differ between concordant and discordant twins, which could be due to limited statistical power.

Library prep was done by 5' RACE. Preparation of each TCR library used around 3.5 ug of total RNA. For each sample, cDNA was synthesized in eight separate reactions using SMARTScribe reverse transcriptase. During cDNA synthesis, template switching introduced unique molecular identifiers that contained a 6-nucleotide sample barcode. Two nested PCRs of roughly 16 and 10 cycles amplified the TCRalpha and TCRbeta cDNA, and bead purification followed each PCR. Before amplification, the cDNA was treated with uracil DNA-glycosylase and purified using the QIAquick PCR purification kit. The second PCR was the step at which Illumina TruSeq-compatible adapters and sample-specific barcodes were added. TapeStation and Qubit were used to check library quality and concentration, and 5 to 6.5 ng of each library was pooled. Sequencing of pooled libraries was carried out on an Illumina HiSeq2500 single-index Rapid Run using 2 x 100 bp reads and custom sequencing primers. Processing in the source paper ran as follows. MiGEC version 1.2.6 was used for UMI-based consensus assembly, which corrected PCR and sequencing errors. V(D)J alignment, clonotype assembly and CDR3 extraction were performed with MiXCR version 2.1.1. Normalisation of gene usage, clonotype sharing and MAIT/NKT TCR abundance was achieved by analysing the top 1000, 10 000 and 20 000 clonotypes per sample. After downsampling to 27 000 UMIs, diversity was calculated as the inverse Simpson index using the vegan R package. Statistical testing used paired Mann-Whitney U tests on the discordant twin pairs and applied Benjamini-Hochberg correction for multiple testing. The reads went through TCRdb reprocessing, and each CDR3 protein sequence gets one entry with no DNA. TCRdb, rather than the study authors, made the V and J calls. The sample's table lists a count of 120,000 to 150,000 distinct CDR3 sequences. The ten largest make up 2% to 3% of the sample.

From its cysteine to its phenylalanine, the CDR3 spans 12 amino acids. The DNA sequence is not available. Sequences SGHTA (CDR1) and FQGNSA (CDR2) are obtained from the germline V gene. An approximately 2.5 ml peripheral blood sample was drawn into PAXgene tubes per donor and stored at -80°C. Without any T cell sorting, total RNA was extracted from whole blood using the PAXgene blood miRNA kit on an automated QIAcube. Peripheral blood from monozygotic twin pairs who were concordant or discordant for inflammatory bowel disease underwent deep TCRalpha and TCRbeta repertoire profiling using unique molecular barcoding. For every twin pair, smoking habits were documented, and each individual was categorised as a current, former or never smoker. On this clonotype: The target of this receptor is not known.

The chain is assembled from TRBV7-2 and TRBJ2-5. Specimen: blood. The receptor comes from a human donor with ulcerative colitis or Crohn's disease, or a healthy co-twin of an affected twin (not recorded which). The CDR3 is CASSIRRETQYF.